Below, 12 T cell receptor beta chains from the same sample are listed, as sequenced in a study of CD8+CD57+ T cells in acquired aplastic anemia. Researchers used genomic DNA as the template to profile TCR beta VDJ and CDR3. TCRdb reanalysed the reads using MiXCR and keeps one entry per CDR3 protein. There are around 130,000 distinct CDR3 sequences in the sample; about 46% occur only once, and roughly 2.6% lies in the top ten. The sequenced sample consisted of sorted CD4+, CD8+, or CD8+CD57+ T cells (not recorded which) from PBMCs. These receptors originate from a human donor in good health, serving as a control.

This clonotype was detected ten times or more. The V and J genes are TRBV20-1 and TRBJ2-5; weak D call: TRBD2 (5 bases). Looked up from germline, CDR1 is DFQATT and CDR2 is SNEGSKA (reference sequence). V was shortened by 0 bases and J by 4 bases, with 15 bases between the two germline ends. The CDR3 loop spans 15 amino acids. CDR3 region: CSARDPAGVAETQYF. CDR3 bases: TGCAGTGCTAGAGACCCCGCCGGGGTGGCAGAGACCCAGTACTTC.

Note on this clonotype: The CDR3 does not close with the conserved phenylalanine or tryptophan, likely indicating a read error. Because the CDR3's place on the DNA is in doubt, the DNA is left out and the CDR3 is given as listed by TCRdb. CDR3 amino acids: CSASDLGTGRSPLYL. The chain couples TRBV20-1 to TRBJ1-6; the DNA was not used to check the table's D call, TRBD1. A total of 15 residues make up the CDR3, ends included. The germline V gene encodes CDR1 DFQATT and CDR2 SNEGSKA (reference sequence).

This clonotype was detected ten times or more. The rearrangement joins TRBV2 to TRBJ2-7, with 9 bases that match TRBD2. The CDR3 loop spans 14 amino acids. Germline V CDR1 and CDR2: SNHLY, FYNNEI. The J segment lost 3 bases and the V segment lost 5 bases, leaving 5 bases of the junction unmatched. The CDR3, as DNA: TGTGCCAGCAGTCAGGGACTAGCCGACTACGAGCAGTACTTC. Encoded protein: CASSQGLADYEQYF.

On this clonotype: This sequence may be a read error, since a much larger clone differs from it by one base. No conserved phenylalanine or tryptophan ends this CDR3, so it is likely a read error. The chain links TRBV6-5 to TRBJ1-5, with D hard to call. The CDR3 totals 13 residues. V was pared by 5 bases and J by 7 bases, with 12 bases between. Looked up from germline, CDR1 is MNHEY and CDR2 is SVGAGI. The chain's CDR3 is CASSNGQWQPQHY. CDR3 DNA sequence: TGTGCCAGCAGTAACGGCCAGTGGCAGCCCCAGCATTAT.

This clonotype has a count of ten or more. This sequence joins TRBV14 and TRBJ2-3, with 7 bases identical to TRBD1. Germline CDR1 and CDR2: SGHDN and FVKESK. The CDR3 sequence is 16 residues long. V dropped 2 bases and J dropped 0; count of bases not matched to a gene: 5. The CDR3 spells CASSQPTGASTDTQYF. Written as DNA, the CDR3 is TGTGCCAGCAGCCAACCTACAGGGGCGAGCACAGATACGCAGTATTTT. Combining the CDR3 with reference TRBV14 and TRBJ2-3 gives the whole variable domain EAGVTQFPSHSVIEKGQTVTLRCDPISGHDNLYWYRRVMGKEIKFLLHFVKESKQDESGMPNNRFLAERTGGTYSTLKVQPAELEDSGVYFCASSQPTGASTDTQYFGPGTRLTVL.

This chain links TRBV4-2 with TRBJ1-3, with D unclear. The CDR3 length is 15 residues. Trimming pared 5 bases from V and 0 bases from J, leaving 11 bases between. Germline CDR1 is LGHNA and CDR2 is YNFKEQ. CDR3 DNA sequence: TGTGCCAGCAGCTTAGTGGCCGACTCTGGAAACACCATATATTTT. This sequence encodes CASSLVADSGNTIYF.

This chain connects TRBV9 to TRBJ2-7; possibly TRBD1 or TRBD2 for D (5 bases each). Germline V lookup: CDR1 SGDLS, CDR2 YYNGEE. V was trimmed by 0 bases and J by 2 bases, leaving 12 bases between them. The CDR3 sequence is 15 residues long. The CDR3 protein is CASSVAGTFTYEQYF. The CDR3 DNA reads as TGTGCCAGCAGCGTAGCTGGGACCTTTACCTACGAGCAGTACTTC.

This chain uses TRBV12-3 or TRBV12-4 with TRBJ1-4; D is possibly TRBD1 (5 bases). The CDR3 loop spans 15 amino acids. The ends were cut back, 3 bases at V and 8 bases at J, with 16 bases in the middle. Here the CDR3 DNA reads TGTGCCAGCAGTTTTAAGCGGCAGGGAGGGGAAAAACTGTTTTTT. As protein: CASSFKRQGGEKLFF.

CDR3 region: CATHRAGGQVYEQYF. In DNA form, the CDR3 reads TGTGCCACCCATCGGGCTGGGGGACAGGTCTACGAGCAGTACTTC. The chain uses TRBV10-3 and TRBJ2-7, with 8 bases fitting TRBD1. Germline assignment: CDR1 ENHRY and CDR2 SYGVKD. CDR3 size: 15 residues. V shed 10 bases and J 3 bases; nucleotides not matched to a gene: 14.

The rearrangement joins TRBV20-1 to TRBJ1-6; 11 nucleotides agree with TRBD1. With 5 bases clipped from V and 8 bases from J, the junction kept 8 bases outside the gene matches. The CDR3 has 15 residues. CDR1 DFQATT and CDR2 SNEGSKA come from the germline V gene (reference sequence). In DNA, the CDR3 is TGCAGTGCTGACCGGGACAGGGGGAAAGATTCACCCCTCCACTTT. The encoded protein is CSADRDRGKDSPLHF.

This clonotype was seen at least ten times. The J gene is TRBJ1-5, the V gene TRBV6-1, with D unclear. CDR1 is MNHNS and CDR2 is SASEGT in the germline V gene. This CDR3 has 13 residues. The V and J ends lost 1 base and 5 bases respectively, with 6 bases between them. The CDR3 DNA reads as TGTGCCAGCAGTGAAGGGATGGATCAGCCCCAGCATTTT. Translation: CASSEGMDQPQHF.

The V call is TRBV11-1, the J call TRBJ1-2, with unresolved D. The V end was cut by 4 bases, the J end by 8 bases, with 23 bases between. This CDR3 comprises 16 residues. Germline V gives CDR1 SGHAT, CDR2 FQDESV (reference sequence). The CDR3 DNA follows: TGTGCCAGCAGCTCGGCCGGGCCTCTCTTACTAGGGGGCTACACCTTC. Translating gives CASSSAGPLLLGGYTF.